The 20 T cell receptor beta chains below were found in one sample sequenced in a study of shared clonotypes between healthy human individuals. Profiling relied on immunoSEQ multiplex PCR, and the TCRdb table lists in-frame clones only, not all of them. The sample lists over a million clones; more than 95% were seen once. What was sequenced was naive CD4+ T cells sorted from blood. The subset is: CD45RA+ positively selected. The receptor set was obtained from a man aged 25 to 40 in good health.

The chain joins TRBV7-2 to TRBJ2-3; possibly TRBD2 for D (6 bases). CDR1 is SGHTA and CDR2 is FQGNSA in the germline V gene. The V gene lost 5 bases and the J gene lost 1 base, with 22 bases spanning the gap. This CDR3 contains 18 residues. DNA for the CDR3: TGTGCCAGCAGCCCCTTCGACTGGGAGGAGGGTGGCACAGATACGCAGTATTTT. Translation: CASSPFDWEEGGTDTQYF.

As concerns this clone: The sample has other DNA sequences that encode this CDR3 too. The rearrangement joins TRBV11-2 to TRBJ1-5, with TRBD1 matching 8 bases. CDR1 and CDR2 (germline): SGHAT, FQNNGV. Germline trimming cut 5 bases from V and 2 bases from J; bases unmatched to any gene: 5. This CDR3 spans 15 amino acids. The CDR3 DNA is TGTGCCAGCAGCCCAGACAGGGGTGGCAATCAGCCCCAGCATTTT. Protein: CASSPDRGGNQPQHF.

The V and J genes are TRBV6-5 and TRBJ1-3; no clear D. Germline assignment: CDR1 MNHEY and CDR2 SVGAGI. CDR3 length: 16 residues. Trimming took off 4 bases at V and 0 bases at J, with 13 bases between the two ends. This CDR3 is CASSSQPVPSGNTIYF. The CDR3 bases are TGTGCCAGCAGTTCCCAACCAGTTCCCTCTGGAAACACCATATATTTT.

This clone appeared once. The J gene is TRBJ2-2, the V gene TRBV15, with TRBD2 matching over 8 bases. Germline values: CDR1 LNHNV, CDR2 YYDKDF (reference sequence). After removal of 0 bases from V and 0 bases from J, the junction contained 3 bases not matched to a gene. The CDR3 spans 17 residues. Written as DNA, the CDR3 is TGTGCCACCAGCAGAGAACCAGCGGGAGCGAACACCGGGGAGCTGTTTTTT. This codes for CATSREPAGANTGELFF.

V gene TRBV27 combines with J gene TRBJ1-3, with D unclear. CDR1 is MNHEY and CDR2 is SMNVEV in the germline V gene (reference sequence). V lost 2 bases and J lost 0, with 11 bases in between. This CDR3 is 16 amino acids long. This CDR3 reads CASSLTSLGSGNTIYF. CDR3 coding DNA: TGTGCCAGCAGTTTAACAAGTCTGGGCTCTGGAAACACCATATATTTT.

This chain connects TRBV2 to TRBJ1-1, with TRBD1 as a possible D gene (5 bases). Germline CDR1 SNHLY, CDR2 FYNNEI. Trimming removed 3 bases at V and 4 bases at J, with 9 bases between. The CDR3 consists of 13 residues. The CDR3 DNA follows: TGTGCCAGCAGTGACGACAGCCCCACTGAAGCTTTCTTT. This translates into CASSDDSPTEAFF.

The chain couples TRBV7-7 to TRBJ2-5, with 8 bases identical to TRBD1. Germline V gene lookup returns CDR1 SSHAT and CDR2 FNYEAQ (reference sequence). The CDR3 sequence is 15 residues long. V was clipped by 5 bases and J by 2 bases; unmatched bases: 7. The CDR3 sequence is CASSTDRGEQETQYF. The CDR3 nucleotides are TGTGCCAGCAGCACCGACAGGGGAGAACAAGAGACCCAGTACTTC.

The rearrangement links TRBV10-3 to TRBJ1-1; D gene unclear. Trimming stripped 6 bases from V and 0 bases from J, with 8 bases between. Germline CDR1 and CDR2: ENHRY and SYGVKD. CDR3 length: 13 residues. DNA for the CDR3: TGTGCCATCAGAGACGGAATGAACACTGAAGCTTTCTTT. Protein sequence: CAIRDGMNTEAFF.

As concerns this clone: The sample has other DNA sequences that encode this CDR3 too. This sequence joins TRBV5-4 and TRBJ2-7; 10 nucleotides agree with TRBD2. CDR3 length: 12 residues. Trimming at V came to 4 bases and at J to 7 bases, leaving 2 bases not matched to a gene. Germline lookup yields CDR1 SGHNT and CDR2 YYREEE (reference sequence). The CDR3 loop reads CASSLSGREQYF. In DNA, the CDR3 is TGTGCCAGCAGCCTTAGCGGGAGGGAGCAGTACTTC.

The chain links TRBV15 to TRBJ2-7, with D possibly matching TRBD1 (6 bases). CDR3 size: 16 residues. The V end lost 2 bases, the J end lost 5 bases, and 19 bases lay between the germline ends. Germline loops: CDR1 LNHNV, CDR2 YYDKDF (reference sequence). CDR3 sequence reads: CATSRPATGLSHEQYF. The CDR3 DNA reads as TGTGCCACCAGCAGACCCGCTACAGGGCTGTCTCACGAGCAGTACTTC.

The chain carries TRBV5-1 and TRBJ1-1; 9 bases align to TRBD1. The V segment lost 4 bases and the J segment 3 bases; nucleotides outside the gene matches: 13. Germline V gives CDR1 SGHRS, CDR2 YFSETQ. The length of the CDR3 is 17 residues. The CDR3 bases are TGCGCCAGCAGCCCTAGGACAGGGGCGGGCGCGGACACTGAAGCTTTCTTT. Amino acids: CASSPRTGAGADTEAFF.

The rearrangement joins TRBV15 to TRBJ1-4; 7 bases match TRBD1. CDR3 length equals 14 residues. Trimming took 5 bases from V and 5 from J; bases not matched to a gene: 5. Looked up from germline, CDR1 is LNHNV and CDR2 is YYDKDF (reference sequence). The CDR3 DNA follows: TGTGCCACCAGCCGACAGGGAGGGAATGAAAAACTGTTTTTT. Its protein product is CATSRQGGNEKLFF.

The chain carries TRBV11-2 and TRBJ2-1; 10 nucleotides align to TRBD2. The CDR3 is 16 residues long. CDR1 is SGHAT and CDR2 is FQNNGV in the germline V gene. Trimming cost V 5 bases and J 8 bases; bases outside gene matches: 12. CDR3 bases: TGTGCCAGCAGCAGAGGGATAGCGGGAGGACCCGATGAGCAGTTCTTC. Translating it yields CASSRGIAGGPDEQFF.

The chain carries TRBV19 and TRBJ2-7; TRBD1 is a possible D gene (6 bases). CDR3 length equals 15 residues. The germline gives CDR1 LNHDA, CDR2 SQIVND (reference sequence). Trimming shortened V by 5 bases and J by 1 base, and 15 bases separated the two germline ends. The CDR3, as DNA: TGTGCCAGTAGTGACCACCGTACAGGGTCCTACGAGCAGTACTTC. It codes for CASSDHRTGSYEQYF.

The gene calls are TRBV14 and TRBJ1-5; a weak D match, TRBD1 (5 bases). This CDR3 has 15 residues. The ends were cut back, 0 bases at V and 6 bases at J, with 12 bases in the middle. CDR1 SGHDN and CDR2 FVKESK come from the germline V gene. The CDR3 DNA reads TGTGCCAGCAGCCAAGATAAGCAGGGCGGTCAGCCCCAGCATTTT. Residues: CASSQDKQGGQPQHF.

The gene calls are TRBV6-1 and TRBJ2-2, with D unresolved. CDR1 is MNHNS, CDR2 SASEGT, per germline. The V gene lost 6 bases and the J gene lost 7 bases, with 6 bases spanning the gap. The CDR3 is made up of 11 amino acids. This CDR3 is CASRGHGELFF. For the CDR3, the DNA is TGTGCCAGCAGGGGCCACGGGGAGCTGTTTTTT.

The genes are TRBV6-5 and TRBJ2-1, with TRBD2 matching 7 bases. CDR1 and CDR2 from the germline V gene are MNHEY and SVGAGI. The V gene end was trimmed by 4 bases and the J gene end by 11 bases; junction bases not matched to a gene: 11. The CDR3 sequence is 14 residues long. The CDR3 DNA follows: TGTGCCAGCAGTTCCGGAACTTGGGGACTACAGCAGTTCTTC. This sequence encodes CASSSGTWGLQQFF.

The chain employs TRBV9 and TRBJ2-1; 7 bases align to TRBD1. The CDR3 loop spans 15 amino acids. V shed 3 bases and J 0 bases; nucleotides not matched to a gene: 3. The germline CDR1 and CDR2 sequences are SGDLS and YYNGEE. CDR3 amino acids: CASSETGSSYNEQFF. CDR3 nucleotide sequence: TGTGCCAGCAGCGAGACAGGGAGCTCCTACAATGAGCAGTTCTTC.

The rearrangement uses TRBV11-2 and TRBJ2-7; perhaps TRBD1 as D (6 bases). CDR3 length: 14 residues. Trimming removed 7 bases at V and 6 bases at J, with 19 bases between. CDR1 and CDR2 (germline): SGHAT, FQNNGV. The CDR3 is CASTPTQGSGEQYF. In nucleotides, the CDR3 is TGTGCCAGCACCCCAACACAGGGATCTGGCGAGCAGTACTTC.

This chain links TRBV6-1 with TRBJ2-1; maybe TRBD2 (5 bases). Germline loops: CDR1 MNHNS, CDR2 SASEGT. The V and J ends lost 6 bases and 2 bases respectively, with 8 bases between them. There are 13 residues in the CDR3. CDR3 sequence: CASSSGTYNEQFF. The CDR3 bases are TGTGCCAGCAGCTCCGGGACCTACAATGAGCAGTTCTTC.